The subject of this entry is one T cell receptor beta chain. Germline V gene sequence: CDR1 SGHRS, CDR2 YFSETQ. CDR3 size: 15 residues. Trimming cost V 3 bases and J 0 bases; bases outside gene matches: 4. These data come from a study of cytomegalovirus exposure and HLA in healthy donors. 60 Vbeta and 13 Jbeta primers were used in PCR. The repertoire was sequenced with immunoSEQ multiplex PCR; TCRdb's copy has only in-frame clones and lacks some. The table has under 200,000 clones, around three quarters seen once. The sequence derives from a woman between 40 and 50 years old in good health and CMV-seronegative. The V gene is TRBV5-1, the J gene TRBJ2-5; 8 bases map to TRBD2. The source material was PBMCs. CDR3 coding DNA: TGCGCCAGCAGCTGGATAGCGGGAAACCAAGAGACCCAGTACTTC. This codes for CASSWIAGNQETQYF.